Presented here are 10 T cell receptor beta chains from one specimen sequenced in a study of shared clonotypes between healthy human individuals. Profiled with immunoSEQ multiplex PCR; TCRdb holds only in-frame clones, not every one. This table has 950,000 to 1,100,000 clones, 75% to 85% appearing once. The source material was memory CD4+ T cells from PBMCs. Stated subset: CD45RA-negative fraction. The source of these receptors is a man between 18 and 29 years old in good health. Some clones in this sample may be carry-over from other donors' samples.

Of note for this clone: This may be a read error: a much more frequent sequence differs by one nucleotide. The sample contains more than one DNA sequence encoding this CDR3. This chain joins TRBV4-2 and TRBJ2-2; the D gene could be TRBD1 or TRBD2 (5 bases each). Germline loops: CDR1 LGHNA, CDR2 YNFKEQ. The CDR3 is made up of 16 amino acids. CDR3 in amino acids: CASSQVAQTGTGELFF. DNA of the CDR3: TGTGCCAGCAGCCAAGTGGCCCAAACGGGGACCGGGGAACTGTTTTTT.

The rearrangement uses TRBV29-1 and TRBJ2-4, with 8 bases identical to TRBD1. Germline V lookup: CDR1 SQVTM, CDR2 ANQGSEA. This CDR3 comprises 12 residues. V was clipped by 6 bases and J by 10 bases; unmatched bases: 8. The CDR3 spells CSVDRGGGIQYF. The CDR3 nucleotides are TGCAGCGTCGACAGGGGAGGAGGAATTCAGTACTTC.

A word on this clone: Since a much larger clone is just one base distant, this may be a read error. The CDR3 is CASSLVRTGGGYTF. For the CDR3, the DNA is TGTGCCAGCAGCTTGGTGCGGACAGGGGGTGGCTACACCTTC. This sequence joins TRBV5-4 and TRBJ1-2, with TRBD1 matching 10 bases. Germline V gene data show CDR1 as SGHNT and CDR2 as YYREEE (reference sequence). CDR3 length equals 14 residues. After removal of 0 bases from V and 7 bases from J, the junction contained 3 bases not matched to a gene.

V and J are TRBV19 and TRBJ2-1; 9 bases match TRBD1. Losses at the gene ends were 3 bases for V and 4 bases for J; bases not matched to a gene: 7. CDR1 and CDR2 from the germline V gene are LNHDA and SQIVND (reference sequence). CDR3 length equals 16 residues. The CDR3 bases are TGTGCCAGTAGTATGGGACAGGGTGGGCGATACAATGAGCAGTTCTTC. Translation gives CASSMGQGGRYNEQFF. The whole variable domain, remainder taken from reference TRBV19 and TRBJ2-1, is DGGITQSPKYLFRKEGQNVTLSCEQNLNHDAMYWYRQDPGQGLRLIYYSQIVNDFQKGDIAEGYSVSREKKESFPLTVTSAQKNPTAFYLCASSMGQGGRYNEQFFGPGTRLTVL.

The CDR3 DNA reads as TGTGCCAGCAGCTTACAGCAACCAGGGGGGTACGGCTACACCTTC. Protein: CASSLQQPGGYGYTF. The chain joins TRBV7-8 to TRBJ1-2; 7 bases agree with TRBD1. With V trimmed by 2 bases and J by 8 bases, 11 bases remained unmatched. Germline V gene lookup returns CDR1 SGHVS and CDR2 FQNEAQ. CDR3 length: 15 amino acids.

The chain carries TRBV6-6 and TRBJ1-5; D is unresolved. Between the trimmed V and J ends, which lost 6 bases and 3 bases, there was a span of 15 bases. CDR1 MNHNY and CDR2 SVGAGI come from the germline V gene (reference sequence). The CDR3 loop spans 15 amino acids. The CDR3 sequence: CASRPGRNPNQPQHF. CDR3 coding DNA: TGTGCCAGCAGACCCGGACGGAACCCCAATCAGCCCCAGCATTTT.

The chain has TRBV5-1 and TRBJ1-5; possibly TRBD1 for D (5 bases). Germline-derived CDR1 and CDR2 are SGHRS and YFSETQ. Trimming stripped 4 bases from V and 5 bases from J, with 13 bases between. The CDR3 contains 14 residues. CDR3 bases: TGCGCCAGCAGCCCAGGTGGGGGGGATCAGCCCCAGCATTTT. Protein: CASSPGGGDQPQHF.

Concerning this clone: This sequence is one base from a far larger clone and is likely a read error. V usage is TRBV28 and J usage is TRBJ2-6; no reliable D call. The length of the CDR3 is 15 residues. CDR1 is MDHEN, CDR2 SYDVKM, per germline. DNA of the CDR3: TGTGCCGGCAGTTCCTCCGGACGCGGTCGTAGCGTCCTGACTTTC. Encoded protein: CAGSSSGRGRSVLTF.

This sequence joins TRBV30 and TRBJ2-7; maybe TRBD1 (5 bases). The CDR3 runs 11 residues. The ends were cut back, 2 bases at V and 6 bases at J, with 8 bases in the middle. The germline CDR1 and CDR2 sequences are GTSNPN and SVGIG (reference sequence). CDR3: CAWSQGGEQYF. The CDR3 DNA reads TGTGCCTGGAGTCAGGGCGGCGAGCAGTACTTC.

The V call is TRBV5-1, the J call TRBJ2-7; TRBD2 matches at 15 bases. Germline loops: CDR1 SGHRS, CDR2 YFSETQ. This CDR3 comprises 15 residues. V shed 4 bases, J shed 5 bases, and the junction held 4 bases outside the gene matches. The CDR3 DNA reads as TGCGCCAGCAGCACCGGACTAGCGGGAGGGAACGAGCAGTACTTC. Its protein is CASSTGLAGGNEQYF.